Below, one TCR beta chain is given with its context. The authors' processing: Quantification of nucleated cells was approximated via reference gene primer amplification. The table came from immunoSEQ multiplex PCR; TCRdb's copy has only in-frame clones and leaves some out. For V, J and clone size, that table is used; D and trimming come from the DNA. The top ten hold around 1.6% of the sample, which has tens of thousands of clones, 80% to 90% seen once. This sample stems from a study of blood T cell repertoires in COVID-19. Study-level background: Spain, Italy and the United States supplied samples that represented acute and convalescent COVID-19. From T cells, B-cell-depleted T cells, or PBMCs came the material, which was cDNA or gDNA.

The CDR3 has 15 amino acids. The germline gives CDR1 MNHEY, CDR2 SVGAGI. V was clipped by 6 bases and J by 3 bases, with 17 bases between them. Source material: peripheral blood. The source of this sequence is a man in his sixties with acute or convalescent COVID-19. The rearrangement uses TRBV6-5 and TRBJ1-2; tentative D call: TRBD1 (5 bases). In DNA, the CDR3 is TGTGCCAGCAGACAGTGGGGGGTCGAGGACTATGGCTACACCTTC. Its protein product is CASRQWGVEDYGYTF.